A selection of T cell receptor beta chains follows, all from one sample in a study of blood T cell repertoires in COVID-19. The protocol was immunoSEQ multiplex PCR, while the TCRdb copy is restricted to in-frame clones and leaves out a portion. The repertoire holds 250,000 or so clones, with more than 80% as singletons. The sequenced material came from peripheral blood. These receptors all come from a man in his thirties or forties with COVID-19, enrolled during active disease. CDR3s include the opening cysteine and the closing phenylalanine or tryptophan. A D gene is named only where the DNA matches it firmly. A row's size may be missing; if present it is once, few, many or a size class.

CDR3,DNA,D,J,V,size
CASGSATDTQYF,TGTGCCAGCGGTAGTGCTACAGATACGCAGTATTTT,-,TRBJ2-3,TRBV28,-
CASSLAGLGNTEAFF,TGCGCCAGCAGCTTGGCCGGGTTGGGGAACACTGAAGCTTTCTTT,-,TRBJ1-1,TRBV5-1,-
CAISGGQSYGYTF,TGTGCCATCAGCGGAGGACAGAGCTATGGCTACACCTTC,-,TRBJ1-2,TRBV10-3,-
CASSLAGVRNEQFF,TGTGCCAGCAGTTTAGCGGGAGTGAGGAATGAGCAGTTCTTC,TRBD2,TRBJ2-1,TRBV28,-
CASRGETYEQYF,TGTGCCAGCAGGGGAGAGACCTACGAGCAGTACTTC,-,TRBJ2-7,TRBV12-3/TRBV12-4,-
CASSYIVSVLAGGPSYNEQFF,TGTGCCAGCAGTTATATCGTGTCGGTGCTAGCGGGGGGGCCCTCCTACAATGAGCAGTTCTTC,TRBD2,TRBJ2-1,TRBV6-2/TRBV6-3,once
CASSQERRDRADTDTQYF,TGTGCCAGCAGCCAAGAACGACGGGACAGGGCCGACACAGATACGCAGTATTTT,TRBD1,TRBJ2-3,TRBV14,few
CATSDLHGQRPNGYTF,TGTGCCACCAGTGACCTCCACGGACAGCGCCCCAATGGCTACACCTTC,-,TRBJ1-2,TRBV24-1,few
CASSSGTGFYTQYF,TGTGCCAGCAGCTCCGGGACAGGTTTCTATACGCAGTATTTT,TRBD1,TRBJ2-3,TRBV7-3,-
CASSLPRGPYNEQFF,TGTGCCAGCAGTTTACCCAGGGGGCCCTACAATGAGCAGTTCTTC,TRBD1,TRBJ2-1,TRBV28,-
CAWKKTSGGLSSYNEQFF,TGTGCCTGGAAAAAGACTAGCGGGGGGCTCAGCTCCTACAATGAGCAGTTCTTC,TRBD2,TRBJ2-1,TRBV30,-
CASSYSPGNTDTQYF,TGTGCCAGCAGTTACTCTCCGGGGAACACAGATACGCAGTATTTT,-,TRBJ2-3,TRBV6-2/TRBV6-3,-